This T cell receptor beta chain originates from a study of T cell responses to AZD1222 COVID-19 vaccine. Between the trimmed V and J ends, which lost 3 bases and 0 bases, there was a span of 14 bases. Germline V CDR1 and CDR2: MDHEN, SYDVKM. The CDR3 length is 16 residues. General observations from the study: The repertoires were collected only after the peak T cell response. It should be noted that donors were predominantly white British and more often female, and clonal diversity was possibly underestimated. Of spike-specific TCRs, nearly half reportedly target regions left unmutated in variants. Seropositivity was recorded at baseline in only 6 or 7 AZD1222 recipients.

TCRdb's copy holds only in-frame clones and misses some; the assay was immunoSEQ multiplex PCR. The repertoire holds roughly 170,000 clones, with 85% to 95% as singletons. For this clone: Its target is unknown. Within the sample, other DNA sequences also encode this same CDR3.

The material was peripheral blood, obtained 28 days after the second AZD1222 dose. The origin of this receptor is an adult who received the AZD1222 COVID-19 vaccine. The V and J genes are TRBV28 and TRBJ1-2; a possible D gene is TRBD1 (5 bases). CDR3 nucleotides: TGTGCCAGCAGTTTGACCCGGGACCGCACTAACTATGGCTACACCTTC. It specifies CASSLTRDRTNYGYTF.